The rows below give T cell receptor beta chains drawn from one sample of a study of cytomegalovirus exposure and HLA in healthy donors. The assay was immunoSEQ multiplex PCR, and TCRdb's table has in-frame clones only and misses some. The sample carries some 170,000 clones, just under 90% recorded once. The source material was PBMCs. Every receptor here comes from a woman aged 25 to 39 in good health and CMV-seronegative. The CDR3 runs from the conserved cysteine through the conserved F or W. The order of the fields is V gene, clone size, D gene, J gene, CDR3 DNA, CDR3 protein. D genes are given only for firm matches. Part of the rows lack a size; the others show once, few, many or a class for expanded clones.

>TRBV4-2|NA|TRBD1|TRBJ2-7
TGTGCCAGCAGCCAAGAGGAAGGGCAGGGGGCCTACGAGCAGTACTTC
CASSQEEGQGAYEQYF
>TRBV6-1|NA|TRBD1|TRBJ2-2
TGTGCCAGCAGTCGACAGGGGAACACCGGGGAGCTGTTTTTT
CASSRQGNTGELFF
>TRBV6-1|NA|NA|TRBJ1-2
TGTGCCAGCAGTGGACGACAGGCCCGCGATGGCTACACCTTC
CASSGRQARDGYTF
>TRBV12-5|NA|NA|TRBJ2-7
TGTGCTAGTGGTTTGCCCCCAGGGGACTCCTACGAGCAGTACTTC
CASGLPPGDSYEQYF
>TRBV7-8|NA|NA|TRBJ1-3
TGTGCCAGCAGCTTATACCAGCGCCAAGTAGGAAACACCATATATTTT
CASSLYQRQVGNTIYF
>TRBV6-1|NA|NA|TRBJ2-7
TGTGCCAGCAGTGACTACAGGACAATCTCCTACGAGCAGTACTTC
CASSDYRTISYEQYF
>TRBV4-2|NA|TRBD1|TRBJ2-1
TGTGCCAGCAGCCAATTCGCGACAGGGTACAATGAGCAGTTCTTC
CASSQFATGYNEQFF
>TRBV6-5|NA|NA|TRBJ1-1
TGTGCCTCACACTTCGGGGGAGCCGGTGGGACTGAAGCTTTCTTT
CASHFGGAGGTEAFF
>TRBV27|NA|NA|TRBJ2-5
TGTGCCAGCAGTTCCCGAGAGTTAACGCGTTTGGAGACCCAGTACTTC
CASSSRELTRLETQYF
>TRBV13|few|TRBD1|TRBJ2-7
TGTGCCAGCAGCCACAGGACAGGGTCAATCGACTTC
CASSHRTGSIDF
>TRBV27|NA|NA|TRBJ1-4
TGTGCCAGCAGTTTAACTATTACGAATGAAAAACTGTTTTTT
CASSLTITNEKLFF
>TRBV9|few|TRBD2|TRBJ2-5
TGTGCCAGCAGCGTGGGTTCTAGCGGTCAAGAGACCCAGTACTTC
CASSVGSSGQETQYF
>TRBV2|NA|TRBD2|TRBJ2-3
TGTGCCAGCAGTGAAGGGGGCGGGGGGGCCGGTACGCAGTATTTT
CASSEGGGGAGTQYF
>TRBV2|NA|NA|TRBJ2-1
TGTGCCAGCAGTGAAGTTAAGCCCTCCGGGGCCTACAATGAGCAGTTCTTC
CASSEVKPSGAYNEQFF
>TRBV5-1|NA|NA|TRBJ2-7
TGCGCCAGCAGCTCTATCGACAGCGCCTACGAGCAGTACTTC
CASSSIDSAYEQYF
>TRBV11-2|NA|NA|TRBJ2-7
TGTGCCAGCAGCTTAAATATCGGGGGACGAGCAGCCTACGAGCAGTACTTC
CASSLNIGGRAAYEQYF
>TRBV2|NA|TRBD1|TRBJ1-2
TGTGCCAGCAGTAGGGACAGCAACTATGGCTACACCTTC
CASSRDSNYGYTF
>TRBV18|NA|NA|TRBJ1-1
TGTGCCAGCTCACCATCTGGGGGGGGACGGAACACTGAAGCTTTCTTT
CASSPSGGGRNTEAFF
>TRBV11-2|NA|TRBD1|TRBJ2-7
TGTGCCAGCAGTTTTGACAGGGGCTTTTACGAGCAGTACTTC
CASSFDRGFYEQYF
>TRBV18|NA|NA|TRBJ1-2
TGTGCCAGCTCACCATTCCAGGGGATCGATGGCTACACCTTC
CASSPFQGIDGYTF
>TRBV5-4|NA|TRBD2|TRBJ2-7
TGTGCCAGCAGCTTAGCGGGGTACCCTTACGAGCAGTACTTC
CASSLAGYPYEQYF
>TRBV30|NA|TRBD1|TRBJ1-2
TGTGCCTGGAGTGTACAGGGGGTCTATGGCTACACCTTC
CAWSVQGVYGYTF
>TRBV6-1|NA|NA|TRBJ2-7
TGTGCCAGCATTGCCGACAGCCGAGCCCCCTACGAGCAGTACTTC
CASIADSRAPYEQYF
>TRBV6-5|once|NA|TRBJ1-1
TGTGCCAGCAGTTATGGACAGGAAGCTTTCTTT
CASSYGQEAFF
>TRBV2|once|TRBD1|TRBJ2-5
TGTGCCAGCAGTGCCAGGACAGGCCGACAAGGAGAGACCCAGTACTTC
CASSARTGRQGETQYF
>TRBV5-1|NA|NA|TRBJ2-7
TGCGCCAGCAGCTTGGAGTCAGGCCCCTCCGGGGGGCAGTACTTC
CASSLESGPSGGQYF
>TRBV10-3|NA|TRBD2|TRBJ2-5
TGTGCCATCAGTGACCCTCCGGGACTAGCGACGCAGTACGGGGAGACCCAGTACTTC
CAISDPPGLATQYGETQYF
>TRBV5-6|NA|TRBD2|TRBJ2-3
TGTGCCAGCAGCCCTGGACTAGCGGGGGGAGGTGATACGCAGTATTTT
CASSPGLAGGGDTQYF
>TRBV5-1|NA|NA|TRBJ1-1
TGCGCCAGCAGTTATGGACAGAACACTGAAGCTTTCTTT
CASSYGQNTEAFF
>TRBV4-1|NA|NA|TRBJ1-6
TGCGCCAGCAGCCAGGACAAAAATTCACCCCTCCACTTT
CASSQDKNSPLHF
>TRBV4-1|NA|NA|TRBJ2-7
TGCGCCAGCAGCCAAGAATGGACTTCCTACGAGCAGTACTTC
CASSQEWTSYEQYF
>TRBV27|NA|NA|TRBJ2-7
TGTGGGGGCAGGGGACGTTACGAGCAGTACTTC
CGGRGRYEQYF
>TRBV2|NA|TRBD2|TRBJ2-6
TGTGCCAGCAGTGAACCCGCAAGGGGACTAAACTCTGGGGCCAACGTCCTGACTTTC
CASSEPARGLNSGANVLTF
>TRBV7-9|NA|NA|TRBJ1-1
TGTGCCAGCAGCTTTAGGGCGGGGGACAACACTGAAGCTTTCTTT
CASSFRAGDNTEAFF
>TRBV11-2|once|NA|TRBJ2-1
TGTGCCAGCAGCTTAGGTGGGACTCGCACCTACAATGAGCAGTTCTTC
CASSLGGTRTYNEQFF
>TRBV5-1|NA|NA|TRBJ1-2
TGCGCCAGCAGCGCCGCGGTTTCACACTATGGCTACACCTTC
CASSAAVSHYGYTF
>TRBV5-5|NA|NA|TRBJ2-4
TGTGCCAGCAGCTTGCAGGTGGGGGGGCAAAACATTCAGTACTTC
CASSLQVGGQNIQYF
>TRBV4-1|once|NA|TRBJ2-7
TGCGCCAGCAGCCAACGAACAGGGGGGGGCTACGAGCAGTACTTC
CASSQRTGGGYEQYF
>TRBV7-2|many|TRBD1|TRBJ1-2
TGTGCCAGCAGCCGGGACAGCCTAGCTAACTATGGCTACACCTTC
CASSRDSLANYGYTF
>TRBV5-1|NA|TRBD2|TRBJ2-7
TGCGCCAGCAGCTTGAAATCACTAGGGACTAGCGGGGACTACGAGCAGTACTTC
CASSLKSLGTSGDYEQYF
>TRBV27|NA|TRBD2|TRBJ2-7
TGTGCCAGCAGTTTGAGAGCGGGGGCCTTATACGAGCAGTACTTC
CASSLRAGALYEQYF
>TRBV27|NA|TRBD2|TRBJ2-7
TGTGCCAGCAGTTTAGGGGGGGGGTCCGGAGAGCAGTACTTC
CASSLGGGSGEQYF
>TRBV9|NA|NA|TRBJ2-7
TGTGCCAGCAGCGGGGGACATCTGACTACCTACGAGCAGTACTTC
CASSGGHLTTYEQYF
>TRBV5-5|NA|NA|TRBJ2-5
TGTGCCAGCAGCTTGTCAGGGGTTATAGGCCAAGAGACCCAGTACTTC
CASSLSGVIGQETQYF
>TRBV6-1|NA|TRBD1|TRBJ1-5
TGTGCCAGCAGACTGGACAGGGGAACGTTGGGGCCCCAGCATTTT
CASRLDRGTLGPQHF
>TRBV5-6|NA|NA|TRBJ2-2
TGTGCCAGCAGCTTGGGGGCTCCGAGTACCGGGGAGCTGTTTTTT
CASSLGAPSTGELFF
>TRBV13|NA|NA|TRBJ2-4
TGTGCCAGCAGCCTCGGCAGGGCCAAAAACATTCAGTACTTC
CASSLGRAKNIQYF
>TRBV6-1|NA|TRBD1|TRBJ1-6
TGTGCCAGCAGTGAAGTAGGGACAGGGTTCCGGTCACCCCTCCACTTT
CASSEVGTGFRSPLHF
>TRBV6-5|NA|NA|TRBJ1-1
TGTGCCAGCAGTTACCTAGGACAGATGAACACTGAAGCTTTCTTT
CASSYLGQMNTEAFF